The source of this T cell receptor beta chain is a study of T cell repertoires in cytomegalovirus infection. V was trimmed by 5 bases and J by 0 bases, leaving 14 bases between them. This CDR3 contains 15 residues. TCRdb used MiXCR to reprocess the reads, holding one entry per CDR3 protein. The sample holds some 440,000 distinct CDR3 sequences, 30% to 40% seen once. Many counts were recorded for this clonotype. The chain carries TRBV12-3 or TRBV12-4 and TRBJ2-7; TRBD1 is a possible D gene (6 bases). This TCR came from a human donor in good health (CMV status not recorded). Some clones in this sample may be carry-over from other donors' samples. Sequencing was carried out using PBMCs. This chain's CDR3 is CASSKSGTLSYEQYF. The DNA of the CDR3 is TGTGCCAGCAGTAAATCCGGGACACTCTCCTACGAGCAGTACTTC.